This paragraph covers one T cell receptor beta chain sequence. Its antigen is undetermined. Trimming removed 4 bases from V and 5 bases from J, with 16 bases in between. The CDR3 is made up of 14 amino acids. The V gene's germline CDR1 is SGHRS and CDR2 YFSETQ. The sample is drawn from a study of CD8+ T cells in alopecia areata. The treatment: oral pan-JAK inhibitor, 5-10 mg twice daily. Researchers gathered lesional scalp punch biopsies and peripheral blood from patients with alopecia areata. Extracted RNA was reverse transcribed into cDNA, the sequencing template. Generated by immunoSEQ multiplex PCR, the TCRdb table keeps only in-frame clones and is missing some. The table includes fewer than 250,000 clones, 30% to 40% detected once. Study-level findings and limits: Compared with normal scalp, lesional scalp had higher clonality and more expanded CD8+ clones.

The source is a human donor with alopecia areata. The starting material was CD4+ T cells sorted from blood, obtained at approximately week 30, from a patient treated with tofacitinib. The genes are TRBV5-1 and TRBJ2-7; TRBD1 is a possible D gene (6 bases). CDR3 loop: CASSGNGPGDEQYF. The CDR3 DNA reads as TGCGCCAGCAGCGGGAATGGGCCAGGGGACGAGCAGTACTTC.